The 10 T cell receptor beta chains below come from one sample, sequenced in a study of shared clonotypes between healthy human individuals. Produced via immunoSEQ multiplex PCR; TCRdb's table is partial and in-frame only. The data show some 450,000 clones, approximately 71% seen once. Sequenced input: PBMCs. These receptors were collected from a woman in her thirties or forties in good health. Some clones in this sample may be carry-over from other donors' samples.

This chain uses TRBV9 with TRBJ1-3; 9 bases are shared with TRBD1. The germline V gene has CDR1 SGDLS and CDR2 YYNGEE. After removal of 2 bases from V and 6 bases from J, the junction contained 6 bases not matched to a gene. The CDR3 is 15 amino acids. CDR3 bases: TGTGCCAGCAGCGTTACGGACAGGGGTACAAACACCATATATTTT. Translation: CASSVTDRGTNTIYF. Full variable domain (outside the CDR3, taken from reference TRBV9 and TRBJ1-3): DSGVTQTPKHLITATGQRVTLRCSPRSGDLSVYWYQQSLDQGLQFLIQYYNGEERAKGNILERFSAQQFPDLHSELNLSSLELGDSALYFCASSVTDRGTNTIYFGEGSWLTVV.

The chain's CDR3 is CASSFTYNEQFF. The CDR3 bases are TGTGCCAGCAGTTTTACCTACAATGAGCAGTTCTTC. The rearrangement uses TRBV28 and TRBJ2-1; D uncertain. In germline, CDR1 is MDHEN, CDR2 SYDVKM. V was clipped by 3 bases and J by 2 bases, with 2 bases between them. CDR3 size: 12 residues.

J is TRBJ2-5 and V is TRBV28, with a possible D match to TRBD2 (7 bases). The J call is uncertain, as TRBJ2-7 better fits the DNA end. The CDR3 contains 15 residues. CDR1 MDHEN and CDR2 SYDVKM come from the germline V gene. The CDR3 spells CASSLGGLSSHEQYF. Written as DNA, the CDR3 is TGTGCCAGCAGTTTGGGGGGGCTGAGTTCGCACGAGCAGTACTTC.

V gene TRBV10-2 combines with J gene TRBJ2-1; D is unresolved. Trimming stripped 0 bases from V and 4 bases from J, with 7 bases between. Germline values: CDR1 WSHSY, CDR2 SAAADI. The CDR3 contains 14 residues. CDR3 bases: TGCGCCAGCAGTGAGTCCACCCGTTACAATGAGCAGTTCTTC. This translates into CASSESTRYNEQFF.

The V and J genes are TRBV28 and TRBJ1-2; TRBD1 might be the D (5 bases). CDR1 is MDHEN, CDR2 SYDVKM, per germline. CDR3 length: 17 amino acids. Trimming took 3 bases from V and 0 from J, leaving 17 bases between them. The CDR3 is CASSLSPWQGANYGYTF. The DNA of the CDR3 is TGTGCCAGCAGTTTGTCCCCGTGGCAGGGAGCTAACTATGGCTACACCTTC.

The DNA of the CDR3 is TGTGCCAGCAGCTTAGTTCTCAGGTCGGCTGATACGCAGTATTTT. Amino acids: CASSLVLRSADTQYF. The chain uses TRBV11-2 and TRBJ2-3; no definite D call. Trimming shortened V by 1 base and J by 6 bases, and 14 bases separated the two germline ends. This CDR3 comprises 15 residues. Germline V gene data show CDR1 as SGHAT and CDR2 as FQNNGV.

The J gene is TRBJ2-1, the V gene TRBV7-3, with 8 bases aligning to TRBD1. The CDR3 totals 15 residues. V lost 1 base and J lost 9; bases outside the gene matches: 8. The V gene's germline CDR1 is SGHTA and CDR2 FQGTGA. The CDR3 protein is CASSLMGQVIAEQFF. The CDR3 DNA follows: TGTGCCAGCAGCTTAATGGGACAGGTCATAGCTGAGCAGTTCTTC. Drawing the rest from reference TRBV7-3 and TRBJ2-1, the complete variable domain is GAGVSQTPSNKVTEKGKYVELRCDPISGHTALYWYRQSLGQGPEFLIYFQGTGAADDSGLPNDRFFAVRPEGSVSTLKIQRTERGDSAVYLCASSLMGQVIAEQFFGPGTRLTVL.

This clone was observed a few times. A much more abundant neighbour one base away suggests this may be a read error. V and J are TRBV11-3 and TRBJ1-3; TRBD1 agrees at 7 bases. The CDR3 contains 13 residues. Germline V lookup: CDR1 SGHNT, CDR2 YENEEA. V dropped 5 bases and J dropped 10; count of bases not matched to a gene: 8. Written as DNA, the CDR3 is TGTGCCAGCAGCCCCAGACAGGGAACGACCATATATTTT. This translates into CASSPRQGTTIYF.

This chain's CDR3 is CASRGLAGVPGELFF. The CDR3, as DNA: TGTGCCAGCAGGGGGTTAGCGGGAGTTCCCGGGGAGCTGTTTTTT. This chain joins TRBV27 and TRBJ2-2, with 9 bases aligning to TRBD2. Germline V gene sequence: CDR1 MNHEY, CDR2 SMNVEV (reference sequence). The CDR3 length is 15 residues. V was pared by 6 bases and J by 6 bases, with 8 bases of the junction left unmatched.

The CDR3 nucleotides are TGTGCCAGCAGCAGGATAAGACAGGCTGGGGCCAACGTCCTGACTTTC. Its protein is CASSRIRQAGANVLTF. V and J are TRBV21-1 and TRBJ2-6; the listed D gene, TRBD1, was not tested against the DNA. TRBV21-1 is a known pseudogene. This CDR3 contains 16 residues.